The 19 T cell receptor beta chains presented below share a single source sample, sequenced in a study of blood T cells in healthy people across ages. A second PCR, run for about 6 to 12 cycles, used a sample-barcoded 5' primer plus a J-beta primer mix. Via MiXCR, TCRdb re-called the 5' RACE reads, giving one row per CDR3 protein. The profile shows 790,000 or so distinct CDR3 sequences, 46% of them singletons. The source material was blood. Source of these receptors: an elderly man in good health.

This clonotype was detected a few times. The chain is built from TRBV10-3 and TRBJ1-6; D is ambiguous. Trimming shortened V by 7 bases and J by 8 bases, and 9 bases separated the two germline ends. The CDR3 spans 12 residues. CDR1 and CDR2 from the germline V gene are ENHRY and SYGVKD. The CDR3 DNA follows: TGTGCCATCAAGGGTAGCGATTCACCCCTCCACTTT. It is translated as CAIKGSDSPLHF.

In its sample, this clonotype was seen a few times. This chain links TRBV27 with TRBJ2-7, with 7 positions matching TRBD1. Per germline, CDR1 MNHEY and CDR2 SMNVEV (reference sequence). J lost 4 bases, V lost 5 bases, and 8 bases had no gene match. There are 14 residues in the CDR3. The CDR3 reads CASSADRERYEQYF. The CDR3 DNA is TGTGCCAGCAGTGCAGACAGGGAACGTTACGAGCAGTACTTC.

The chain uses TRBV29-1 and TRBJ2-7; possibly TRBD1 or TRBD2 for D (6 bases each). CDR3 length: 13 amino acids. Trimming cost V 5 bases and J 7 bases, with 18 bases left between them. Germline V lookup: CDR1 SQVTM, CDR2 ANQGSEA. CDR3 protein: CSVPSGAVNEQYF. CDR3 coding DNA: TGCAGCGTTCCATCGGGGGCTGTCAATGAGCAGTACTTC.

In this sample, this clonotype turned up many times. This sequence joins TRBV20-1 and TRBJ2-1; no firm D call. Germline V CDR1 and CDR2: DFQATT, SNEGSKA (reference sequence). V shed 5 bases and J shed 3 bases, with 14 bases lying between them. CDR3 length equals 14 residues. The CDR3, as DNA: TGCAGTGCTTTAACTTCCTACGGCTACAATGAGCAGTTCTTC. Residues: CSALTSYGYNEQFF.

About this clonotype itself: Germline and junction disagree at one end, which may indicate a read error. The chain has TRBV15 and TRBJ2-1; 11 positions agree with TRBD2. The germline V gene has CDR1 LNHNV and CDR2 YYDKDF (reference sequence). The CDR3 spans 14 residues. CDR3 protein: CATSRASGGNGQFF. CDR3 nucleotides: TGTGCCACCAGCAGGGCTAGCGGGGGGAATGGGCAGTTCTTC.

About this clonotype: Given a much more abundant clone one base away, this may be a read error. The gene calls are TRBV28 and TRBJ2-7, with D unclear. Germline loops: CDR1 MDHEN, CDR2 SYDVKM. This CDR3 region has 16 residues. CDR3 sequence: CASVHFGDPSSYVQYF. For the CDR3, the DNA is TGTGCCAGCGTACACTTCGGTGACCCGAGCTCCTACGTGCAGTACTTC.

The chain links TRBV4-2 to TRBJ2-5; D is perhaps TRBD2 (5 bases). V dropped 0 bases and J dropped 2 bases, with 10 bases sitting between them. The CDR3 contains 15 residues. CDR1 and CDR2 (germline): LGHNA, YNFKEQ. In nucleotides, the CDR3 is TGTGCCAGCAGCCAAGAAGACTATCATCAAGAGACCCAGTACTTC. This gives the protein CASSQEDYHQETQYF.

The chain has TRBV2 and TRBJ2-5; no reliable D call. Germline assignment: CDR1 SNHLY and CDR2 FYNNEI. This CDR3 has 13 amino acids. V was cut by 3 bases and J by 4 bases, with 9 bases left in between. CDR3 residues: CASSDGWGETQYF. In DNA, the CDR3 is TGTGCCAGCAGTGATGGGTGGGGAGAGACCCAGTACTTC. Based on the CDR3 plus reference TRBV2 and TRBJ2-5, the full variable domain is EPEVTQTPSHQVTQMGQEVILRCVPISNHLYFYWYRQILGQKVEFLVSFYNNEISEKSEIFDDQFSVERPDGSNFTLKIRSTKLEDSAMYFCASSDGWGETQYFGPGTRLLVL.

The CDR3, as DNA: TGTGCCACCAGCACTTTAGCGGGAGGAGTAGATACGCAGTATTTT. It is translated as CATSTLAGGVDTQYF. V and J are TRBV15 and TRBJ2-3, with 10 bases aligning to TRBD2. The CDR3 length is 15 residues. Germline trimming cut 4 bases from V and 5 bases from J; bases unmatched to any gene: 6. The germline V gene encodes CDR1 LNHNV and CDR2 YYDKDF (reference sequence).

As DNA, the CDR3 is TGTGCCAGCAGCTTTCGGCCGACCGGGACAAACTATGGCTACACCTTC. Translated, it gives CASSFRPTGTNYGYTF. The V call is TRBV11-2, the J call TRBJ1-2; TRBD1 is a possible D gene (6 bases). The V end was cut by 3 bases, the J end by 2 bases, with 16 bases between. This CDR3 comprises 16 residues. CDR1 and CDR2 (germline): SGHAT, FQNNGV. The full variable domain, completed using reference TRBV11-2 and TRBJ1-2, is EAGVAQSPRYKIIEKRQSVAFWCNPISGHATLYWYQQILGQGPKLLIQFQNNGVVDDSQLPKDRFSAERLKGVDSTLKIQPAKLEDSAVYLCASSFRPTGTNYGYTFGSGTRLTVV.

The gene calls are TRBV29-1 and TRBJ2-7; 11 bases map to TRBD1. Germline loops: CDR1 SQVTM, CDR2 ANQGSEA. Trimming cost V 2 bases and J 3 bases; bases outside gene matches: 3. There are 14 residues in the CDR3. The CDR3 is CSVESGTGGYEQYF. The CDR3 DNA reads as TGCAGCGTTGAAAGTGGGACAGGGGGCTACGAGCAGTACTTC.

This chain uses TRBV24-1 with TRBJ2-7, with TRBD1 as a possible D gene (6 bases). The germline V gene has CDR1 KGHDR and CDR2 SFDVKD. The length of the CDR3 is 16 residues. Trimming stripped 4 bases from V and 2 bases from J, with 17 bases between. The CDR3 bases are TGTGCCACCAGTGACACTACCGGGACAAGGGCCTACGAGCAGTACTTC. This encodes CATSDTTGTRAYEQYF.

This clonotype appeared a few times. V gene TRBV7-2 combines with J gene TRBJ2-7; the match to TRBD2 covers 11 bases. J lost 5 bases, V lost 3 bases, and 0 bases had no gene match. The V gene's germline CDR1 is SGHTA and CDR2 FQGNSA. The CDR3 runs to 13 residues. The CDR3 bases are TGTGCCAGCAGCTTTAGCGGGAGGGACGAGCAGTACTTC. This sequence encodes CASSFSGRDEQYF. Full variable domain (missing parts from reference TRBV7-2 and TRBJ2-7): GAGVSQSPSNKVTEKGKDVELRCDPISGHTALYWYRQSLGQGLEFLIYFQGNSAPDKSGLPSDRFSAERTGGSVSTLTIQRTQQEDSAVYLCASSFSGRDEQYFGPGTRLTVT.

As for this clonotype: A much larger clone sits a single nucleotide away, making a read error possible. The chain employs TRBV29-1 and TRBJ2-4; D might be TRBD1 (6 bases). The end of the DNA aligns better with TRBJ2-5, so the J call may be wrong. Germline V CDR1 and CDR2: SQVTM, ANQGSEA. This CDR3 region has 13 residues. CDR3 amino acids: CSTDQGTQETQYF. DNA of the CDR3: TGCAGCACGGATCAGGGGACCCAAGAGACCCAGTACTTC.

The rearrangement links TRBV29-1 to TRBJ2-3; 7 bases map to TRBD2. Per germline, CDR1 SQVTM and CDR2 ANQGSEA. Trimming removed 1 base from V and 12 bases from J; junction bases left unmatched: 7. The CDR3 covers 12 residues. The CDR3 DNA is TGCAGCGTTGAAGCGACTAGCCTGGCCCAGTATTTT. Translation: CSVEATSLAQYF.

This clonotype turned up a few times. The J gene is TRBJ1-4, the V gene TRBV2, with D unclear. This CDR3 region has 12 residues. Trimming took 3 bases from V and 10 from J, leaving 9 bases between them. Germline loops: CDR1 SNHLY, CDR2 FYNNEI. CDR3 sequence: CASSDPSGKLFF. CDR3 nucleotides: TGTGCCAGCAGTGACCCATCGGGAAAACTGTTTTTT. Filled out from reference TRBV2 and TRBJ1-4, the complete variable domain reads EPEVTQTPSHQVTQMGQEVILRCVPISNHLYFYWYRQILGQKVEFLVSFYNNEISEKSEIFDDQFSVERPDGSNFTLKIRSTKLEDSAMYFCASSDPSGKLFFGSGTQLSVL.

CDR3 sequence (DNA): TGTGCCAGCAGGCCAGCGGGGTACGAGCAGTACTTC. Amino acids: CASRPAGYEQYF. V and J are TRBV7-2 and TRBJ2-7; 7 bases match TRBD2. The CDR3 length is 12 residues. Germline V lookup: CDR1 SGHTA, CDR2 FQGNSA. Trimming at V came to 6 bases and at J to 4 bases, leaving 3 bases not matched to a gene.

This chain connects TRBV6-6 to TRBJ2-1, with TRBD1 matching over 8 bases. The germline CDR1 and CDR2 sequences are MNHNY and SVGAGI (reference sequence). V was pared by 10 bases and J by 10 bases, with 15 bases of the junction left unmatched. The CDR3 sequence is 14 residues long. The CDR3 spells CANSRTGTEGEQFF. CDR3 nucleotides: TGTGCCAACAGCAGGACAGGGACGGAGGGGGAGCAGTTCTTC.

The V call is TRBV7-3, the J call TRBJ2-1; the D is unclear. Germline V gives CDR1 SGHTA, CDR2 FQGTGA. V lost 1 base to trimming and J lost 2 bases, with 12 bases between them. The CDR3 is 16 residues long. CDR3 protein: CASSLRRVAAYNEQFF. In DNA form, the CDR3 reads TGTGCCAGCAGCTTAAGGAGAGTAGCAGCCTACAATGAGCAGTTCTTC.